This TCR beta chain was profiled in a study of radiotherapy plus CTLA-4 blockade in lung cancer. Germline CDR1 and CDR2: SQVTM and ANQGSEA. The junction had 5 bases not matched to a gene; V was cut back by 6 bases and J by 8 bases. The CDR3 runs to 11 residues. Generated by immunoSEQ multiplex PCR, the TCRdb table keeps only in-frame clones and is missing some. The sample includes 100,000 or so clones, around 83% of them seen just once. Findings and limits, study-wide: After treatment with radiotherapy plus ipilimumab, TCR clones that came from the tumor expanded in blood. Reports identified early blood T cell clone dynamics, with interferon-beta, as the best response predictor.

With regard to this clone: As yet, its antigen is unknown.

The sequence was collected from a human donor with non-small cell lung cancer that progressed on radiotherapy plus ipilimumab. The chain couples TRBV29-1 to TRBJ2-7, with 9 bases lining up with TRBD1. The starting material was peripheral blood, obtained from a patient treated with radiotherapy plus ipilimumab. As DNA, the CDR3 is TGCAGCGTCAATACAGGGGGCCAGCAGTACGTC. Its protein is CSVNTGGQQYV.